This T cell receptor (beta chain) was captured by sequencing in a study of human T cells and chemical hapten exposure. This clonotype was detected many times. As for time point: pre-sensitization, week 0. Stated treatment: therapeutic diphenylcyclopropenone sensitization with weekly scalp DPC. TCRdb re-called the RACE reads through MiXCR, storing one row per CDR3 protein. Here the sample spans some 400,000 distinct CDR3 sequences, approximately 5.1% being singletons. The germline V gene encodes CDR1 SGDLS and CDR2 YYNGEE. V was clipped by 6 bases and J by 1 base; unmatched bases: 6. This CDR3 is 15 amino acids long.

The receptor was derived from a woman aged 45 to 65 with alopecia areata. Some clones in this sample may be carry-over from other donors' samples. This sequence joins TRBV9 and TRBJ2-1; 8 bases map to TRBD2. This sample comprised whole blood, obtained in connection with sensitization to the hapten diphenylcyclopropenone (DPC). This chain's CDR3 is CASTSSGDSYNEQFF. As DNA, the CDR3 is TGTGCCAGCACTAGTAGCGGGGATTCCTACAATGAGCAGTTCTTC. Drawing the rest from reference TRBV9 and TRBJ2-1, the complete variable domain is DSGVTQTPKHLITATGQRVTLRCSPRSGDLSVYWYQQSLDQGLQFLIQYYNGEERAKGNILERFSAQQFPDLHSELNLSSLELGDSALYFCASTSSGDSYNEQFFGPGTRLTVL.